Listed here are 13 T cell receptor beta chains from one sample, sequenced in a study of cytomegalovirus exposure and HLA in healthy donors. Both 60 Vbeta primers and 13 Jbeta primers went into the PCR. The repertoire was sequenced with immunoSEQ multiplex PCR; TCRdb's copy has only in-frame clones and lacks some. The table shows around 61,000 clones, with about 90% occurring only once. Sequencing used PBMCs. These receptors were taken from a man aged 25-45 years in good health and CMV-seropositive.

This chain uses TRBV6-5 with TRBJ2-7, with a possible D match to TRBD1 (6 bases). The CDR3 loop spans 14 amino acids. V was clipped by 6 bases and J by 1 base, with 13 bases between them. Germline CDR1 MNHEY, CDR2 SVGAGI. The CDR3 region is CASRRNRESYEQYF. The CDR3 nucleotides read TGTGCCAGCAGAAGAAACAGGGAGTCCTACGAGCAGTACTTC.

This clone was seen only a few times. The chain employs TRBV4-1 and TRBJ1-1; D is unresolved. V was cut by 0 bases and J by 5 bases, with 13 bases left in between. Germline V gives CDR1 MGHRA, CDR2 YSYEKL. The CDR3 covers 15 residues. CDR3 in amino acids: CASSQDRGLTTEAFF. The CDR3 coding sequence is TGCGCCAGCAGCCAAGATCGTGGGCTAACAACTGAAGCTTTCTTT.

The chain has TRBV5-5 and TRBJ2-3; D may be TRBD2 (6 bases). Between the trimmed V and J ends, which lost 5 bases and 2 bases, there was a span of 15 bases. This CDR3 is 15 amino acids long. Germline V gene lookup returns CDR1 SGHKS and CDR2 YYEKEE (reference sequence). DNA of the CDR3: TGTGCCAGCAGGTTTAAAGCGGGCCTCACAGATACGCAGTATTTT. This gives the protein CASRFKAGLTDTQYF.

The chain joins TRBV7-8 to TRBJ1-5, with D unresolved. V lost 1 base, J lost 14 bases, and 15 bases lay in between. CDR1 SGHVS and CDR2 FQNEAQ come from the germline V gene. This CDR3 has 13 amino acids. Here the CDR3 reads CASSLVKLSLKHF. The CDR3 nucleotides are TGTGCCAGCAGCTTAGTAAAGCTGTCGTTAAAGCATTTT. The entire variable domain, with the rest obtained from reference TRBV7-8 and TRBJ1-5, is as follows: GAGVSQSPRYKVAKRGQDVALRCDPISGHVSLFWYQQALGQGPEFLTYFQNEAQLDKSGLPSDRFFAERPEGSVSTLKIQRTQQEDSAVYLCASSLVKLSLKHFGDGTRLSIL.

This chain uses TRBV28 with TRBJ2-7; 12 positions match TRBD1. There are 14 residues in the CDR3. With 5 bases clipped from V and 8 bases from J, the junction kept 7 bases outside the gene matches. Germline loops: CDR1 MDHEN, CDR2 SYDVKM. CDR3 region: CASSTPGTGGKQYF. For the CDR3, the DNA is TGTGCCAGCAGTACCCCCGGGACAGGGGGCAAGCAGTACTTC.

V is TRBV19 and J is TRBJ2-2; 11 bases align to TRBD2. The CDR3 loop spans 17 amino acids. With V trimmed by 5 bases and J by 5 bases, 10 bases remained unmatched. CDR1 and CDR2 from the germline V gene are LNHDA and SQIVND (reference sequence). CDR3 DNA sequence: TGTGCCAGTAGTCTCTACCTAGCGGGAGGTGATACCGGGGAGCTGTTTTTT. This translates into CASSLYLAGGDTGELFF.

The gene calls are TRBV14 and TRBJ2-5; no definite D call. TRBJ2-7 explains the end of the DNA better; the J call may be wrong. CDR1 is SGHDN, CDR2 FVKESK, per germline. The CDR3 is 14 amino acids. CDR3 sequence (DNA): TGTGCCAGCAGCCAAGGATTTTGGGGCTACGAGCAGTACTTC. This translates into CASSQGFWGYEQYF.

The chain employs TRBV27 and TRBJ1-1, with D perhaps matching TRBD1 (5 bases). The CDR3 runs 15 residues. V lost 0 bases to trimming and J lost 1 base, with 9 bases between them. Germline V gene data show CDR1 as MNHEY and CDR2 as SMNVEV (reference sequence). CDR3 loop: CASSLSGVGNTEAFF. CDR3 coding DNA: TGTGCCAGCAGTTTATCAGGGGTCGGGAACACTGAAGCTTTCTTT.

The chain has TRBV19 and TRBJ1-1, with a weak D call TRBD1 (6 bases). CDR1 and CDR2 (germline): LNHDA, SQIVND (reference sequence). V lost 4 bases, J lost 0 bases, and 15 bases lay in between. This CDR3 is 16 amino acids long. The DNA of the CDR3 is TGTGCCAGTAGTAGTATGGGGCGACAGGTGAACACTGAAGCTTTCTTT. This sequence encodes CASSSMGRQVNTEAFF.

The chain uses TRBV6-1 and TRBJ2-7; D unclear. CDR1 is MNHNS, CDR2 SASEGT, per germline. Trimming stripped 3 bases from V and 5 bases from J, with 5 bases between. CDR3 length equals 11 residues. Here the CDR3 reads CASSERHEQYF. DNA of the CDR3: TGTGCCAGCAGTGAGAGGCACGAGCAGTACTTC.

The chain employs TRBV6-1 and TRBJ1-5; a possible D gene is TRBD1 (6 bases). The V gene lost 3 bases and the J gene lost 7 bases, with 19 bases spanning the gap. The V gene's germline CDR1 is MNHNS and CDR2 SASEGT. The CDR3 length is 16 residues. CDR3 bases: TGTGCCAGCAGTGAGGGTCAGGGGTTAGGAGGACAGCCCCAGCATTTT. The encoded protein is CASSEGQGLGGQPQHF.

The rearrangement links TRBV19 to TRBJ1-5, with D unclear. Trimming shortened V by 6 bases and J by 5 bases, and 11 bases separated the two germline ends. This CDR3 region has 13 residues. CDR1 and CDR2 (germline): LNHDA, SQIVND (reference sequence). The CDR3 loop is CASRRELDQPQHF. The CDR3 nucleotides read TGTGCCAGTAGACGGGAGTTGGATCAGCCCCAGCATTTT.

The V gene is TRBV5-6, the J gene TRBJ2-7; no firm D call. Between the trimmed V and J ends, which lost 0 bases and 9 bases, there was a span of 7 bases. In germline, CDR1 is SGHDT, CDR2 YYEEEE. The CDR3 is 11 amino acids. CDR3 sequence reads: CASSLDGPQYF. The CDR3 DNA reads as TGTGCCAGCAGCTTGGATGGGCCGCAGTACTTC.